Sequencing of this T cell receptor beta chain was carried out in a study of blood T cell repertoires in COVID-19. TCRdb keeps only in-frame clones here, not all; method: immunoSEQ multiplex PCR. The repertoire holds 400,000 or so clones, with around 90% as singletons. The ends were cut back, 5 bases at V and 1 base at J, with 16 bases in the middle. This CDR3 comprises 16 residues. Germline V gene data show CDR1 as LNHDA and CDR2 as SQIVND (reference sequence). The sequenced material came from peripheral blood. This clonotype was sampled from a man aged 18 to 29 with COVID-19, enrolled during active disease. The chain combines TRBV19 with TRBJ2-3, with a possible D match to TRBD2 (7 bases). CDR3 in amino acids: CASSGFGGAGTDTQYF. CDR3 coding DNA: TGTGCCAGTAGTGGTTTTGGGGGGGCAGGCACAGATACGCAGTATTTT. The entire variable domain, with the rest obtained from reference TRBV19 and TRBJ2-3, is as follows: DGGITQSPKYLFRKEGQNVTLSCEQNLNHDAMYWYRQDPGQGLRLIYYSQIVNDFQKGDIAEGYSVSREKKESFPLTVTSAQKNPTAFYLCASSGFGGAGTDTQYFGPGTRLTVL.